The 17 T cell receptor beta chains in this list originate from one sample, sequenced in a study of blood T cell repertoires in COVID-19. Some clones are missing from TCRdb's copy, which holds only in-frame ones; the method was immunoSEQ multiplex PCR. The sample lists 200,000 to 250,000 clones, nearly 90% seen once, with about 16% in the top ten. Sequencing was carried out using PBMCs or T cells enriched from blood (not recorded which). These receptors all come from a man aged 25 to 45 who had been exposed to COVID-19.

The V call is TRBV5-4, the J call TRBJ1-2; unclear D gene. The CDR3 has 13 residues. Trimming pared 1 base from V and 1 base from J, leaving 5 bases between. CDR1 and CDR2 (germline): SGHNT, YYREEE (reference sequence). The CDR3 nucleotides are TGTGCCAGCAGCTTGCTCGGTAACTATGGCTACACCTTC. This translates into CASSLLGNYGYTF.

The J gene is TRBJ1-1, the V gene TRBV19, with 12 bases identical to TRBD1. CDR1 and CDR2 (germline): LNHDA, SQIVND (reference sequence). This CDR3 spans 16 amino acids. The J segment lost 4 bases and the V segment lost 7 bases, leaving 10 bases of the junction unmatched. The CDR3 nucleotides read TGTGCCAGTATCCCCGGGGACAGGGGGCTGGTCACTGAAGCTTTCTTT. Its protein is CASIPGDRGLVTEAFF.

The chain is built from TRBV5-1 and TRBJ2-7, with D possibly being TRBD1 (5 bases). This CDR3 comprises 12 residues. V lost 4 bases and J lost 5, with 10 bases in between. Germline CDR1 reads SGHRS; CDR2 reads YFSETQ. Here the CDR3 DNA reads TGCGCCAGCAGCCGGCAGGGTGACGAGCAGTACTTC. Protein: CASSRQGDEQYF.

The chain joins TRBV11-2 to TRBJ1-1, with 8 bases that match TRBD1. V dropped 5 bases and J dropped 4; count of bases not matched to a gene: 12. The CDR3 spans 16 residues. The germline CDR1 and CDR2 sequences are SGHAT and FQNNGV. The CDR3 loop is CASSRWTGREGTEAFF. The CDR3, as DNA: TGTGCCAGCAGCCGATGGACAGGGAGGGAGGGCACTGAAGCTTTCTTT.

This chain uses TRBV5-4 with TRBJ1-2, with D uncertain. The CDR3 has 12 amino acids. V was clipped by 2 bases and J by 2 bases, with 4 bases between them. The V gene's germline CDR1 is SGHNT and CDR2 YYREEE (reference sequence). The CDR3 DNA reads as TGTGCCAGCAGCTTACAGAACTATGGCTACACCTTC. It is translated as CASSLQNYGYTF.

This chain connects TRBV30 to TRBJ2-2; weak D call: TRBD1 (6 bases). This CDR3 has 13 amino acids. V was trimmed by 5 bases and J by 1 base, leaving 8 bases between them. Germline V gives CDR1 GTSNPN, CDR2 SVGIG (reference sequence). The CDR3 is CAWETGNTGELFF. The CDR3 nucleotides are TGTGCCTGGGAGACAGGGAACACCGGGGAGCTGTTTTTT.

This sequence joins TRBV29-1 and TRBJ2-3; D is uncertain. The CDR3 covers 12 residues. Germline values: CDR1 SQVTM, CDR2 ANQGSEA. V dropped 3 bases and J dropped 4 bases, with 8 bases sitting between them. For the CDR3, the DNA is TGCAGCGTTGAGGTTTCAGCAGATACGCAGTATTTT. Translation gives CSVEVSADTQYF.

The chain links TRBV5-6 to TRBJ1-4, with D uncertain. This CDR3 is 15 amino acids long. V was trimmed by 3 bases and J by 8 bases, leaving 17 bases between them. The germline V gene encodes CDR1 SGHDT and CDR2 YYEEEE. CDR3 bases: TGTGCCAGCAGCTCCCTGAGTACCTCTTTCGAAAAACTGTTTTTT. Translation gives CASSSLSTSFEKLFF.

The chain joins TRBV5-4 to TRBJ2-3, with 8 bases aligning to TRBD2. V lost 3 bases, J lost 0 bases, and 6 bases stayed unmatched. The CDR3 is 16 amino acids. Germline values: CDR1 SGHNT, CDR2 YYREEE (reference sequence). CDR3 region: CASSSYSGASTDTQYF. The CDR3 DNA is TGTGCCAGCAGCTCCTATAGCGGGGCCAGCACAGATACGCAGTATTTT.

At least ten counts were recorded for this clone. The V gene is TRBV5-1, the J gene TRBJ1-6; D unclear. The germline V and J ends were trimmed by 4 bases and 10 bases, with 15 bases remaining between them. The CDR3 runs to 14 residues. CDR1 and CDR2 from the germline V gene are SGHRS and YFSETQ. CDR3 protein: CASSPTGVTSPLHF. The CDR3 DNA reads TGCGCCAGCAGCCCCACCGGGGTAACCTCACCCCTCCACTTT. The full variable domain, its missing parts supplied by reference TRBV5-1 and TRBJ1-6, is KAGVTQTPRYLIKTRGQQVTLSCSPISGHRSVSWYQQTPGQGLQFLFEYFSETQRNKGNFPGRFSGRQFSNSRSEMNVSTLELGDSALYLCASSPTGVTSPLHFGNGTRLTVT.

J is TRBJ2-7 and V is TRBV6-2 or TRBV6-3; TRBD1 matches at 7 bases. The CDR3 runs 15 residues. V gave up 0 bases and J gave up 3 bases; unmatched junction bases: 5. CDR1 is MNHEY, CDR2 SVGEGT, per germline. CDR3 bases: TGTGCCAGCAGTTACTCTCCGGGACAGATCTACGAGCAGTACTTC. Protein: CASSYSPGQIYEQYF.

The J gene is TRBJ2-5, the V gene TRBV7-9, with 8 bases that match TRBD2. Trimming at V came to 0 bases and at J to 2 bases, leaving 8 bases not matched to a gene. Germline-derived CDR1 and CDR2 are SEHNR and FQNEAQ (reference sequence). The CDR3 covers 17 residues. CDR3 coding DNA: TGTGCCAGCAGCTTAGCGAACGGGGGGGTAATACAAGAGACCCAGTACTTC. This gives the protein CASSLANGGVIQETQYF. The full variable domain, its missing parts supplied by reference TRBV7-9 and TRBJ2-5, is DTGVSQNPRHKITKRGQNVTFRCDPISEHNRLYWYRQTLGQGPEFLTYFQNEAQLEKSRLLSDRFSAERPKGSFSTLEIQRTEQGDSAMYLCASSLANGGVIQETQYFGPGTRLLVL.

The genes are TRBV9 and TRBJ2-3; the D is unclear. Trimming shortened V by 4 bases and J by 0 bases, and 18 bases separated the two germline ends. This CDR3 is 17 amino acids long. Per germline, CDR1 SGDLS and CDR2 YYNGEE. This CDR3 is CASSFYPSLGSTDTQYF. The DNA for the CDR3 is TGTGCCAGCAGCTTCTACCCGTCCCTCGGGAGCACAGATACGCAGTATTTT.

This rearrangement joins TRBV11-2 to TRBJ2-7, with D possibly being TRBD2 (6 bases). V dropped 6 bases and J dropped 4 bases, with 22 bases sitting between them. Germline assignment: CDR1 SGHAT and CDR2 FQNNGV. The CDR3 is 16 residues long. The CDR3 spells CASSLMGGLSGYEQYF. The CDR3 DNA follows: TGTGCCAGCAGTTTGATGGGGGGACTCTCAGGGTACGAGCAGTACTTC.

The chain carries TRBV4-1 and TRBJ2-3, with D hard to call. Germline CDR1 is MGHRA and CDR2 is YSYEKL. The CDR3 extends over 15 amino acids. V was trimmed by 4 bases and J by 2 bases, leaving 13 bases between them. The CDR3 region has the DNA TGCGCCAGCAGCCCGGAGCACGTCTCCACAGATACGCAGTATTTT. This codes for CASSPEHVSTDTQYF.

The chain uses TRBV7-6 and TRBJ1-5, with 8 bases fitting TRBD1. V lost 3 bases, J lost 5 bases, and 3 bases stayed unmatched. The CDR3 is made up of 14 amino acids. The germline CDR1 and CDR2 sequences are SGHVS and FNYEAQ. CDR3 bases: TGTGCCAGCAGCTTGGGGACAGGCTATCAGCCCCAGCATTTT. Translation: CASSLGTGYQPQHF.

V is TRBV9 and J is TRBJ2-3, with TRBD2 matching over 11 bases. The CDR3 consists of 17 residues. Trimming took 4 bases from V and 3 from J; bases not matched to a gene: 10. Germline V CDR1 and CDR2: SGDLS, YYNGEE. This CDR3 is CASSPVGSGGETDTQYF. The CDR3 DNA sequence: TGTGCCAGCAGCCCCGTGGGTAGCGGGGGGGAGACAGATACGCAGTATTTT.